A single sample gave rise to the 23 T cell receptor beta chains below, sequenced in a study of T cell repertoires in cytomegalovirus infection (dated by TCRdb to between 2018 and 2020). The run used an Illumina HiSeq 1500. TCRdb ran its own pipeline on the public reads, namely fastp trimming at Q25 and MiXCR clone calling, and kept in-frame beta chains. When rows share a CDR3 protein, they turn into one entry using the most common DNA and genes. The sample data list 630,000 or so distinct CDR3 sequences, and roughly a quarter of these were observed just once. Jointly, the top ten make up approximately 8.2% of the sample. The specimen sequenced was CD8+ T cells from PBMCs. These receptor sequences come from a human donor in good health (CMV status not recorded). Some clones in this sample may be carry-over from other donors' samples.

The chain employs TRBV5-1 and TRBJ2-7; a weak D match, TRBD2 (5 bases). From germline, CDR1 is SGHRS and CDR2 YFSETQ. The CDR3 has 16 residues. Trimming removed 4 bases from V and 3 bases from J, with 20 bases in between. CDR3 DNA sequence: TGCGCCAGCAGCATCCGGGCCTCCCCGGCGGGCTACGAGCAGTACTTC. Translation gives CASSIRASPAGYEQYF.

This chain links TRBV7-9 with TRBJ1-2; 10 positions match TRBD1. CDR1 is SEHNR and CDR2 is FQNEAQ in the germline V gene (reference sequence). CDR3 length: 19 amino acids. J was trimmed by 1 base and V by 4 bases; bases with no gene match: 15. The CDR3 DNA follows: TGTGCCAGCAGCTCCTACACTTCCGGGACAGGGGTTCGTAACTATGGCTACACCTTC. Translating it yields CASSSYTSGTGVRNYGYTF.

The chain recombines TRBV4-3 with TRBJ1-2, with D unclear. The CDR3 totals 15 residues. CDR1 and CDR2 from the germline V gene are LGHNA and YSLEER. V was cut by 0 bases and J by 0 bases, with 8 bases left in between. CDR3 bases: TGCGCCAGCAGCCAAGAACCAGATCCTAACTATGGCTACACCTTC. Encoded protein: CASSQEPDPNYGYTF.

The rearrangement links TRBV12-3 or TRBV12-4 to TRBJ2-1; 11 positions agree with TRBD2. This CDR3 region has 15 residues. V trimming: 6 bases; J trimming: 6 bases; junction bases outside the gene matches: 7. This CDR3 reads CASSQVAGGPNEQFF. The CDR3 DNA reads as TGTGCCAGCAGCCAAGTAGCGGGGGGGCCCAATGAGCAGTTCTTC.

The CDR3 is CSARDRLSSSRHEQYF. CDR3 nucleotides: TGCAGTGCTAGAGATAGGTTGTCCAGTTCCCGCCACGAGCAGTACTTC. The chain couples TRBV20-1 to TRBJ2-7; D gene uncertain. CDR3 size: 16 residues. CDR1 and CDR2 from the germline V gene are DFQATT and SNEGSKA (reference sequence). V lost 0 bases, J lost 5 bases, and 20 bases lay in between.

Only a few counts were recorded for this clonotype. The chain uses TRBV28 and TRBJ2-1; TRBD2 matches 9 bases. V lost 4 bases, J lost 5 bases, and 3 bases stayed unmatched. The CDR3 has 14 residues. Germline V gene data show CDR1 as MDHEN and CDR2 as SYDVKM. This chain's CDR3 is CASSSAGGNNEQFF. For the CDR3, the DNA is TGTGCCAGCAGTTCAGCGGGGGGTAACAATGAGCAGTTCTTC.

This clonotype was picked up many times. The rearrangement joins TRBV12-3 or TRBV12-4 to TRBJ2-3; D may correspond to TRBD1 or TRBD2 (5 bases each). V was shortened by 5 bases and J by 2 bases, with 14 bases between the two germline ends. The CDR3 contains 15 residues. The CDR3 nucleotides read TGTGCCAGCAGTCAGAGGGGTCTGGACACAGATACGCAGTATTTT. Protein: CASSQRGLDTDTQYF.

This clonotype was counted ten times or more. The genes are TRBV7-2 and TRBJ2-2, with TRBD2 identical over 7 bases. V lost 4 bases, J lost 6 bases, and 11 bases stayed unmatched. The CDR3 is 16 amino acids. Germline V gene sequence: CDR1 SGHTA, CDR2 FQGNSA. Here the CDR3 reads CASSSPGLTRPGELFF. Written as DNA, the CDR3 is TGTGCCAGCAGCTCCCCGGGACTAACTAGACCCGGGGAGCTGTTTTTT.

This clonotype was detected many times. The CDR3 DNA reads as TGTGCCAGCATCTCTTTGAGTAACAATGAGCAGTTCTTC. Its protein product is CASISLSNNEQFF. This rearrangement joins TRBV7-2 to TRBJ2-1; D gene unclear. Germline CDR1 SGHTA, CDR2 FQGNSA. Trimming took 7 bases from V and 5 from J, leaving 12 bases between them. CDR3 size: 13 residues.

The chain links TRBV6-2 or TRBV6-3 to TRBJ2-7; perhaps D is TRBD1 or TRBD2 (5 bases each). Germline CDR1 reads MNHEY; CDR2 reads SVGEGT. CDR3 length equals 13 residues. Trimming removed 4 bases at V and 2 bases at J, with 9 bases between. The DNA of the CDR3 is TGTGCCAGCAGTTTCCCGGGACCCTACGAGCAGTACGTC. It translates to CASSFPGPYEQYV.

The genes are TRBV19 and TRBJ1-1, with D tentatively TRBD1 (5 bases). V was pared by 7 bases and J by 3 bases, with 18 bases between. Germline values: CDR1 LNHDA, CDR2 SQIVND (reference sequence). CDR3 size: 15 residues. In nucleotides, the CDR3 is TGTGCCAGTACCACCGGGGCAGGAGGGTACACTGAAGCTTTCTTT. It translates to CASTTGAGGYTEAFF.

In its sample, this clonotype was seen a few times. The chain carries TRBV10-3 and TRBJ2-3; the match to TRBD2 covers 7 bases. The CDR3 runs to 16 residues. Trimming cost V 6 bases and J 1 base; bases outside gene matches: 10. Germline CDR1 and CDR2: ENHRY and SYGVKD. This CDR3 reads CAIRIRLAGGTDTQYF. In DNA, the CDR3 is TGTGCCATCAGGATTCGACTAGCAGGAGGCACAGATACGCAGTATTTT.

The CDR3 nucleotides read TGCGCCAGCAATAGCGGGGGGCACAACAATGAGCAGTTCTTC. This sequence encodes CASNSGGHNNEQFF. This sequence joins TRBV10-2 and TRBJ2-1; 10 bases fit TRBD2. From germline, CDR1 is WSHSY and CDR2 SAAADI. V lost 7 bases and J lost 5; bases outside the gene matches: 5. This CDR3 is built from 14 residues.

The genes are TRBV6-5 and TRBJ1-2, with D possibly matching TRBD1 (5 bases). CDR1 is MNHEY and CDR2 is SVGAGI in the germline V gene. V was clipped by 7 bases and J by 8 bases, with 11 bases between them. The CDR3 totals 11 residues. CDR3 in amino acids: CASKRGWGYTF. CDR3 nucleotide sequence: TGTGCCAGCAAGAGGGGCTGGGGCTACACCTTC.

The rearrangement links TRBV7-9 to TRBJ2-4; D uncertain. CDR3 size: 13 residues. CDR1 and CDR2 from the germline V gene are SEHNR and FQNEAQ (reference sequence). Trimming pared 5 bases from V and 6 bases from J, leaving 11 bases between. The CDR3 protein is CASSETDGNIQYF. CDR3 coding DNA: TGTGCCAGCAGCGAGACGGACGGAAACATTCAGTACTTC. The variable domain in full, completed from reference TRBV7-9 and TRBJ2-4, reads DTGVSQNPRHKITKRGQNVTFRCDPISEHNRLYWYRQTLGQGPEFLTYFQNEAQLEKSRLLSDRFSAERPKGSFSTLEIQRTEQGDSAMYLCASSETDGNIQYFGAGTRLSVL.

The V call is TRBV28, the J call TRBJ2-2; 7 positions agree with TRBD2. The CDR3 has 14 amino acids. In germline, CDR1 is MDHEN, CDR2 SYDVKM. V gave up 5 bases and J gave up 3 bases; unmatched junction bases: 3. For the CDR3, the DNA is TGTGCCAGCAGTCTCACTAGCGACACCGGGGAGCTGTTTTTT. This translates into CASSLTSDTGELFF.

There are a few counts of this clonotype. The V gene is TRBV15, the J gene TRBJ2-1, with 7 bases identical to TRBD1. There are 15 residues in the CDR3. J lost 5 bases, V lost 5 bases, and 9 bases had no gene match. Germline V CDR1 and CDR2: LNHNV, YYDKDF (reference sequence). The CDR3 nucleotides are TGTGCCACCAGCTTGGACAGGCAAAAGGACAATGAGCAGTTCTTC. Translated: CATSLDRQKDNEQFF.

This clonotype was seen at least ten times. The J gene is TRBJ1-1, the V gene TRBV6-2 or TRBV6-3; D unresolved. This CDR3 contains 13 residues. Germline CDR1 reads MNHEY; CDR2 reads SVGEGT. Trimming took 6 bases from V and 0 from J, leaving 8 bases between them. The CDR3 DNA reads TGTGCCAGCAGAAAGACGGTGAACACTGAAGCTTTCTTT. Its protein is CASRKTVNTEAFF.

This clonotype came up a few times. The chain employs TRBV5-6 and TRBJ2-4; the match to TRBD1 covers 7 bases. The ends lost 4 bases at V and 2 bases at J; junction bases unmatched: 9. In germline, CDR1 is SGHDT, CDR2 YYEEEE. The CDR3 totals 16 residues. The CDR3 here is CASSGTGDAPKNIQYF. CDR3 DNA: TGTGCCAGCAGCGGTACAGGGGACGCGCCCAAAAACATTCAGTACTTC.

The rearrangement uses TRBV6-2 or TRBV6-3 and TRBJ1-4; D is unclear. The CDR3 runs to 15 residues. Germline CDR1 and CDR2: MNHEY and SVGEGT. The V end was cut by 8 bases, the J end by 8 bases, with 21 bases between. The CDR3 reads CASFFQGSRTEKLFF. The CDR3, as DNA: TGTGCCAGCTTTTTTCAAGGATCCCGAACGGAAAAACTGTTTTTT.

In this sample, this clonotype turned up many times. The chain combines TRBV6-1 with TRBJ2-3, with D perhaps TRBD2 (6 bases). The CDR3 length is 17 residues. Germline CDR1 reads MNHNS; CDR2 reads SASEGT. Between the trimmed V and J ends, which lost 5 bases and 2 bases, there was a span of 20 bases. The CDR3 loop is CASSPTDWAGHTDTQYF. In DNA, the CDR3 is TGTGCCAGCAGTCCCACGGACTGGGCGGGGCACACAGATACGCAGTATTTT.

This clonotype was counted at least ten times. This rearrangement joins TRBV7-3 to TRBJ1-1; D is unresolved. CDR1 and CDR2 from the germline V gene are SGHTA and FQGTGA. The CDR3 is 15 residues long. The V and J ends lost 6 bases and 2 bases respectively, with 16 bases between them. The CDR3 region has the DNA TGTGCCAGCAGGTTTAATTTGGCTCGAAACACTGAAGCTTTCTTT. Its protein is CASRFNLARNTEAFF. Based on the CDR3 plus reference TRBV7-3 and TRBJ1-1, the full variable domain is GAGVSQTPSNKVTEKGKYVELRCDPISGHTALYWYRQSLGQGPEFLIYFQGTGAADDSGLPNDRFFAVRPEGSVSTLKIQRTERGDSAVYLCASRFNLARNTEAFFGQGTRLTVV.

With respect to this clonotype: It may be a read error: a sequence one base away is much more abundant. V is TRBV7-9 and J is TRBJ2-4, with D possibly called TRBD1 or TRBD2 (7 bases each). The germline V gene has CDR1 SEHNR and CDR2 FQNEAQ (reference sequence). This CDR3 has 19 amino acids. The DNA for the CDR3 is TGTGTCAGCAGCTTGATTTTCTACTCAGGGGGGGTAGCCAAAAACATTCAGTACTTC. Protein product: CVSSLIFYSGGVAKNIQYF.